A selection of T cell receptor beta chains follows, all from one sample in a study of T cell repertoires and HLA-DP antigens. Their antigen targets remain unknown. Assay: immunoSEQ multiplex PCR; the TCRdb copy retains only in-frame clones and omits some. The data hold approximately 100,000 clones, with around nine tenths observed a single time. Sequencing was carried out using CD4+ T cells from PBMCs. The receptors stem from a man in his fifties or sixties in good health and CMV-seronegative. CDR3s include the opening cysteine and the closing phenylalanine or tryptophan. Fields, in order: clone size, V gene, D gene, J gene, CDR3 DNA, CDR3 protein. A D gene is named only where the DNA matches it firmly. Not all rows give a size; the values are once, few, many and, for expanded clones, a class.

size: .; V: TRBV7-2; D: TRBD1; J: TRBJ1-5; DNA: TGTGCCAGCAGCTTTGGACAGGGGGCACATCAGCCCCAGCATTTT; CDR3: CASSFGQGAHQPQHF
size: .; V: TRBV4-3; D: .; J: TRBJ2-3; DNA: TGCGCCAGCAGCCAAGACCTGGGCGATACGCAGTATTTT; CDR3: CASSQDLGDTQYF
size: few; V: TRBV5-1; D: .; J: TRBJ1-2; DNA: TGCGCCAGCAGCCTTGGGGTAGGGGTATCTCCCTACACCTTC; CDR3: CASSLGVGVSPYTF
size: few; V: TRBV18; D: TRBD2; J: TRBJ2-2; DNA: TGTGCCAGCTCACCAAGCGGGACGGCGAACACCGGGGAGCTGTTTTTT; CDR3: CASSPSGTANTGELFF
size: .; V: TRBV4-3; D: TRBD2; J: TRBJ2-2; DNA: TGCGCCAGCAGCCCCCGGGGAGGAGCGGGGGGGCTAACCGGGGAGCTGTTTTTT; CDR3: CASSPRGGAGGLTGELFF
size: .; V: TRBV2; D: TRBD1; J: TRBJ1-6; DNA: TGTGCCAGCAGTAGAGGGGGACAGGGGAATTCACCCCTCCACTTT; CDR3: CASSRGGQGNSPLHF
size: .; V: TRBV5-6; D: .; J: TRBJ1-6; DNA: TGTGCCAGCAGCTTGGAGAGAGTAGATTACTATAATTCACCCCTCCACTTT; CDR3: CASSLERVDYYNSPLHF
size: .; V: TRBV18; D: TRBD1; J: TRBJ1-5; DNA: TGTGCCAGCTCCCCGGGACAGAGCAATCAGCCCCAGCATTTT; CDR3: CASSPGQSNQPQHF
size: .; V: TRBV14; D: .; J: TRBJ1-6; DNA: TGTGCCAGCAGCCAGGGCCTAAATTCACCCCTCCACTTT; CDR3: CASSQGLNSPLHF
size: .; V: TRBV18; D: TRBD1; J: TRBJ2-6; DNA: TGTGCCAGCTCACTAGACAGGGCTGGGGCCAACGTCCTGACTTTC; CDR3: CASSLDRAGANVLTF
size: .; V: TRBV7-2; D: TRBD1; J: TRBJ1-2; DNA: TGTGCCAGCAGCCTAGTCCACAGGGGTGGGGCTGGCTACACCTTC; CDR3: CASSLVHRGGAGYTF
size: .; V: TRBV7-6; D: TRBD2; J: TRBJ2-3; DNA: TGTGCCAGCAGCTTAGCGGGGGGGAAGTCTAGCACAGATACGCAGTATTTT; CDR3: CASSLAGGKSSTDTQYF
size: .; V: TRBV2; D: .; J: TRBJ1-1; DNA: TGTGCCAGCAGCGAGACATTTGCAGCTTTCTTT; CDR3: CASSETFAAFF
size: .; V: TRBV9; D: TRBD1; J: TRBJ2-7; DNA: TGTGCCAGCAGCGGGACAGGTCACCACGAGCAGTACTTC; CDR3: CASSGTGHHEQYF
size: .; V: TRBV5-1; D: .; J: TRBJ2-3; DNA: TGCGCCAGCAGCTTGGTAAGGGGAAATTACGCCACAGATACGCAGTATTTT; CDR3: CASSLVRGNYATDTQYF
size: .; V: TRBV7-2; D: TRBD2; J: TRBJ2-7; DNA: TGTGCCAGCAGCCGACTAGCGGGATACGAGCAGTACTTC; CDR3: CASSRLAGYEQYF
size: .; V: TRBV2; D: .; J: TRBJ1-5; DNA: TGTGCCAGCAGCCCGGAAAGGAGCAATCAGCCCCAGCATTTT; CDR3: CASSPERSNQPQHF
size: .; V: TRBV5-1; D: .; J: TRBJ2-3; DNA: TGCGCCAGCAGCTCGGGACCGAGCACAGATACGCAGTATTTT; CDR3: CASSSGPSTDTQYF
size: .; V: TRBV5-1; D: TRBD1; J: TRBJ2-7; DNA: TGCGCCAGCAGCTTGGAGGGACAGGGGGCGAGGGAGCAGTACTTC; CDR3: CASSLEGQGAREQYF
size: .; V: TRBV18; D: .; J: TRBJ1-1; DNA: TGTGCCAGCTCACCCCTAGACAGAAACACTGAAGCTTTCTTT; CDR3: CASSPLDRNTEAFF